The clone carrying this TCR beta chain has just a few counts. What it binds is unknown. Some clones are missing from TCRdb's copy, which holds only in-frame ones; the method was immunoSEQ multiplex PCR. The table has fewer than 2,000 clones, less than 40% seen once; the top ten hold around 18%. This specimen belongs to a study of T cells in localized non-small cell lung cancer. Study-level results: Peak T cell clonality was found in uninvolved adjacent lung, exceeding tumor. Owing to sequencing of a solitary tumor region, heterogeneity cannot be discounted.

Germline V lookup: CDR1 SQVTM, CDR2 ANQGSEA. The V segment lost 4 bases and the J segment 0 bases; nucleotides outside the gene matches: 2. The CDR3 has 13 residues. This receptor was identified in a man between 40 and 69 years old with stage II lung adenocarcinoma. This chain connects TRBV29-1 to TRBJ1-1; 7 bases align to TRBD1. Sequenced material: lung tumor tissue, taken before any cancer treatment. This chain's CDR3 is CSVGTGLNTEAFF. The CDR3 bases are TGCAGCGTTGGGACAGGACTGAACACTGAAGCTTTCTTT.